These T cell receptor beta chains were read from a single sample in a study of blood T cell repertoires in COVID-19. The data were produced by immunoSEQ multiplex PCR, yet TCRdb's version contains in-frame clones alone and is incomplete. The data contain approximately 120,000 clones, about 83% of them singletons. Input material: peripheral blood. These receptors all come from a man at least 80 years old with active or convalescent COVID-19. Both conserved end residues are part of each CDR3. D genes are given only for firm matches. Clone size is shown for a subset of rows, as once, few, many or a class of expanded clone.

>TRBV3-1/TRBV3-2|TRBJ2-1|NA|TRBD2
TGTGCCAGCAGCCCAGCGGCTAGCGGAAACAATGAGCAGTTCTTC
CASSPAASGNNEQFF
>TRBV14|TRBJ2-1|NA|TRBD2
TGTGCCAGCAGCCGCCTAGCGGGCTCCTACAATGAGCAGTTCTTC
CASSRLAGSYNEQFF
>TRBV18|TRBJ2-1|NA|TRBD2
TGTGCCAGCTCACAGGGGACTAGCGGGAACAATGAGCAGTTCTTC
CASSQGTSGNNEQFF
>TRBV29-1|TRBJ1-1|NA|NA
TGCAGCGTTGTGTTACAGGGAGGGAGGAAGAACACTGAAGCTTTCTTT
CSVVLQGGRKNTEAFF
>TRBV11-3|TRBJ2-3|NA|TRBD2
TGTGCCAGCAGCCTTAGCGGGATAGAAGATACGCAGTATTTT
CASSLSGIEDTQYF
>TRBV7-2|TRBJ1-6|NA|TRBD1
TGTGCCAGCAGCCCCAACGCCGGGACAGGGGCTCCTGGTTCACCCCTCCACTTT
CASSPNAGTGAPGSPLHF
>TRBV5-4|TRBJ2-7|NA|NA
TGTGCCAGCAGCTTGGGGCAAAATTACGAGCAGTACTTC
CASSLGQNYEQYF
>TRBV5-1|TRBJ2-7|NA|NA
TGCGCCAGCAGTCCCGGGGGGCACCCCTACGAGCAGTACTTC
CASSPGGHPYEQYF
>TRBV15|TRBJ2-1|NA|TRBD2
TGTGCCACCAGCAGATCGGGACTACTCTACAATGAGCAGTTCTTC
CATSRSGLLYNEQFF
>TRBV30|TRBJ2-7|NA|NA
TGTGCCTGGTCCATGGCGAGCGGAGGCTACGAGCAGTACTTC
CAWSMASGGYEQYF
>TRBV10-3|TRBJ2-3|NA|TRBD2
TGTGCCATCAGTGACCCTCCGGGGCTAGCGGGGGTCACAGATACGCAGTATTTT
CAISDPPGLAGVTDTQYF
>TRBV6-1|TRBJ1-2|NA|TRBD1
TGTGCCAGCAGTGACGGGACAGATCTGTTCTATGGCTACACCTTC
CASSDGTDLFYGYTF
>TRBV12-3/TRBV12-4|TRBJ2-2|NA|NA
TGTGCCAGCGATGGGCTACCAACCGGGGAGCTGTTTTTT
CASDGLPTGELFF
>TRBV5-8|TRBJ1-3|few|NA
TGTGCCAGCAGCCTCGGACAGGGAAACACCATATATTTT
CASSLGQGNTIYF
>TRBV2|TRBJ2-2|NA|TRBD1
TGTGCCACCGGGACAGCGATCACCGGGGAGCTGTTTTTT
CATGTAITGELFF
>TRBV7-3|TRBJ1-1|few|NA
TGTGCCAGCAGCTTAACCGGGAACACTGAAGCTTTCTTT
CASSLTGNTEAFF
>TRBV27|TRBJ2-7|once|TRBD1
TGTGCCAGCAGTCCTTACCCGGGACAGGGAAATGGCGAGCAGTACTTC
CASSPYPGQGNGEQYF
>TRBV7-3|TRBJ2-1|NA|NA
TGTGCCAGCAGCCCAGGACAGTACAATGAGCAGTTCTTC
CASSPGQYNEQFF
>TRBV7-3|TRBJ1-1|NA|TRBD1
TGTGCCAGCAGCCCGCAGACAGGGATGGAAGCTTTCTTT
CASSPQTGMEAFF
>TRBV5-6|TRBJ2-5|NA|NA
TGTGCCAGCAGCACTTCTATCGGGGAGACCCAGTACTTC
CASSTSIGETQYF
>TRBV21-1|TRBJ2-5|NA|NA
TGTGCCCCTACTAAGGGGGACGGGACCCAGTACTTC
CAPTKGDGTQYF
>TRBV5-5|TRBJ2-3|NA|TRBD2
TGTGCCAGCAATATAGCGGGGAGCACAGATACGCAGTATTTT
CASNIAGSTDTQYF
>TRBV11-1|TRBJ1-6|NA|NA
TGTGCCAGCAGCTTTGGCAGGGTCGATTCACCCCTCCACTTT
CASSFGRVDSPLHF
>TRBV6-2/TRBV6-3|TRBJ1-5|NA|NA
TGTGCCAGCAGTCAACAGGGCGACAATCAGCCCCAGCATTTT
CASSQQGDNQPQHF
>TRBV7-2|TRBJ1-5|NA|TRBD1
TGTGCCAGCAGCGGGACCGGGACAGTCAATCAGCCCCAGCATTTT
CASSGTGTVNQPQHF
>TRBV11-1|TRBJ1-2|NA|NA
TGTGCCAGCAGCTTAGGAGGTGGCTATGGCTACACCTTC
CASSLGGGYGYTF
>TRBV12-3/TRBV12-4|TRBJ2-4|NA|NA
TGTGCCAGCAGTCCGCCCGGGGGAAACATTCAGTACTTC
CASSPPGGNIQYF
>TRBV5-1|TRBJ2-5|once|NA
TGCGCCAGCAGCTTACAGGGCTACCTTAAAGAGACCCAGTACTTC
CASSLQGYLKETQYF
>TRBV27|TRBJ2-7|few|TRBD1
TGTGCCAGCAGCTCCGGACAGGGATACTACGAGCAGTACTTC
CASSSGQGYYEQYF
>TRBV6-5|TRBJ1-1|NA|TRBD1
TGTGCCAGCAGTTACTCGATTCAGGGGGGAAACACTGAAGCTTTCTTT
CASSYSIQGGNTEAFF
>TRBV7-2|TRBJ2-3|NA|TRBD2
TGTGCCAGCAGAACTAGCGGGGGCACAGATACGCAGTATTTT
CASRTSGGTDTQYF
>TRBV5-6|TRBJ1-4|NA|TRBD1
TGTGCCAGCAGCTTGATAGGGGGCTCAACTAATGAAAAACTGTTTTTT
CASSLIGGSTNEKLFF
>TRBV4-1|TRBJ1-2|once|TRBD1
TGCGCCAGCAGTCGGATCGGGACAGGGAACTATGGCTACACCTTC
CASSRIGTGNYGYTF
>TRBV19|TRBJ2-5|NA|NA
TGTGCCAGTAGGGGAGATTTCCAAGAGACCCAGTACTTC
CASRGDFQETQYF
>TRBV11-2|TRBJ2-5|NA|NA
TGTGCCAGCAGCTGGGGCAGGGAAGCGGAGACCCAGTACTTC
CASSWGREAETQYF
>TRBV28|TRBJ2-7|NA|TRBD1
TGTGCCAGCAGGCCCTTGGGACAGGGGGCTCGAGAGCAGTACTTC
CASRPLGQGAREQYF
>TRBV6-2/TRBV6-3|TRBJ2-5|NA|TRBD2
TGTGCCAGCAGTAGAGCGGGGGGTTACCAAGAGACCCAGTACTTC
CASSRAGGYQETQYF
>TRBV9|TRBJ2-7|NA|NA
TGTGCCAGCAGCGTAGAACCGGGGGGCTCTACCGAGCAGTACTTC
CASSVEPGGSTEQYF
>TRBV7-8|TRBJ2-7|once|TRBD1
TGTGCCAGCAGCTTAGTTTCCTTCCGCGGGCAGGGGGACGAGCAGTACTTC
CASSLVSFRGQGDEQYF
>TRBV19|TRBJ2-3|few|NA
TGTGCCAGTAGTATAGAGGGGGCCCTCCCGGGGACAGATACGCAGTATTTT
CASSIEGALPGTDTQYF
>TRBV9|TRBJ2-1|once|TRBD1
TGTGCCACCAACAGGGGGAGTAACAATGAGCAGTTCTTC
CATNRGSNNEQFF
>TRBV6-5|TRBJ2-2|NA|TRBD1
TGTGCCAGCAGGACGCAGGGGGCAGGCGGGGAGCTGTTTTTT
CASRTQGAGGELFF
>TRBV27|TRBJ2-2|NA|TRBD2
TGTGCCAGCAGTTACGGAGGGGAGGGCGGGGAGCTGTTTTTT
CASSYGGEGGELFF
>TRBV19|TRBJ1-3|NA|TRBD1
TGTGCCAGTAGTACGGACAGGGAGTCTGGAAACACCATATATTTT
CASSTDRESGNTIYF
>TRBV18|TRBJ1-5|NA|TRBD1
TGTGCCAGCTCAAATATAGCCGGGACAGGGGATTATCAGCCCCAGCATTTT
CASSNIAGTGDYQPQHF
>TRBV2|TRBJ2-3|NA|TRBD2
TGTGCCAGCCTTAGCGGGGGGTACACAGATACGCAGTATTTT
CASLSGGYTDTQYF
>TRBV13|TRBJ2-1|NA|TRBD1
TGTGCCAGCAGCCGAGGACAGGGCGATGAGCAGTTCTTC
CASSRGQGDEQFF
>TRBV28|TRBJ1-5|few|TRBD1
TGTGCCAGCAGCACCTCGACAGGGGGCAGTGGACAGCCCCAGCATTTT
CASSTSTGGSGQPQHF
>TRBV27|TRBJ1-1|NA|NA
TGTGCCAGCAGTTCACGATCACAGTTTAACACTGAAGCTTTCTTT
CASSSRSQFNTEAFF
>TRBV2|TRBJ1-4|NA|NA
TGTGCCAGCAATCCGGGACTGACTAATGAAAAACTGTTTTTT
CASNPGLTNEKLFF
>TRBV28|TRBJ1-4|NA|NA
TGTGCCAGCAGTCAGGGTGGTGAAAAACTGTTTTTT
CASSQGGEKLFF
>TRBV5-6|TRBJ1-2|once|TRBD1
TGTGCCAGCAGCAACCTGGGACAGGGAAACTATGGCTACACCTTC
CASSNLGQGNYGYTF
>TRBV11-2|TRBJ1-3|NA|NA
TGTGCCAGCAGCTTAGAAGGGGATGGAAACACCATATATTTT
CASSLEGDGNTIYF
>TRBV9|TRBJ2-3|NA|NA
TGTGCCAGCAGCGTTGCAGGGTCCACAGATACGCAGTATTTT
CASSVAGSTDTQYF
>TRBV5-1|TRBJ1-4|NA|NA
TGCGCCAGCAGCTTGGCCGGGGGAAATGAAAAGAGACTGTTTTTT
CASSLAGGNEKRLFF
>TRBV19|TRBJ2-3|NA|TRBD2
TGTGCCAGTAGCATCATAGGCTTGGGTAGCGGGCTCCCAGATACGCAGTATTTT
CASSIIGLGSGLPDTQYF
>TRBV5-1|TRBJ2-3|NA|NA
TGCGCCAGCAGCCCGGAGTTGGGGGCTAGCACAGATACGCAGTATTTT
CASSPELGASTDTQYF
>TRBV7-6|TRBJ1-2|once|NA
TGTGCCAGCAGCTTAGGGGGCGCAGCTAACTATGGCTACACCTTC
CASSLGGAANYGYTF